This T cell receptor beta chain originates from a study of T cell responses to AZD1222 COVID-19 vaccine. V lost 7 bases to trimming and J lost 5 bases, with 9 bases between them. The CDR3 has 11 amino acids. From germline, CDR1 is SEHNR and CDR2 FQNEAQ (reference sequence). Measured with immunoSEQ multiplex PCR; TCRdb has only the in-frame clones, and not every one. Found here are 70,000 to 75,000 clones, nearly 90% of them singletons; the top ten hold under 1.5%. The clonotype originates from an adult who received the AZD1222 COVID-19 vaccine. Here the sequenced sample was peripheral blood, taken 28 days after the second AZD1222 dose. The chain uses TRBV7-9 and TRBJ2-7, with D possibly matching TRBD1 (5 bases). The CDR3 protein is CASTWGDEQYF. CDR3 sequence (DNA): TGTGCCAGCACCTGGGGCGACGAGCAGTACTTC.